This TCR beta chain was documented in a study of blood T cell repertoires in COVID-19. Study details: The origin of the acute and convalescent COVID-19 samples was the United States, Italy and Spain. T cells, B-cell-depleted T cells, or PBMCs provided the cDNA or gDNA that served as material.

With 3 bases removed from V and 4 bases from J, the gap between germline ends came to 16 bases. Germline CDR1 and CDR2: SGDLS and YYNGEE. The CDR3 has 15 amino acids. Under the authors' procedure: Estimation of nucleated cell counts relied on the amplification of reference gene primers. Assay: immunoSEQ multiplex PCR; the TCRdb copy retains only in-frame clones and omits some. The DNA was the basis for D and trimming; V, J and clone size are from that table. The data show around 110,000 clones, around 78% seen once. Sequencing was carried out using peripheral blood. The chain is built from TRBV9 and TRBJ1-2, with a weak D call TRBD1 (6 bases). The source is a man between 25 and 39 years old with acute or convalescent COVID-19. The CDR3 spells CASSADTTRGYGYTF. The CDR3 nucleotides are TGTGCCAGCAGCGCCGACACAACCAGGGGCTATGGCTACACCTTC.